This is a list of T cell receptor beta chains from one sample in a study of blood T cell repertoires in COVID-19. Profiling relied on immunoSEQ multiplex PCR, and the TCRdb table lists in-frame clones only, not all of them. The table has roughly 270,000 clones, 80% to 85% seen once. The specimen sequenced was PBMCs or T cells enriched from blood (not recorded which). The origin of the receptors is a man aged 35 to 55 who had been exposed to COVID-19. The CDR3 runs from the conserved cysteine through the conserved F or W. A D gene is named only where the DNA matches it firmly. Only part of the rows carry a size: once, few, many, or a class if the clone is expanded.

TGTGCCAGCAGCGGGACTAGTACTTACGGGCAGTTCTTC CASSGTSTYGQFF TRBD2 TRBJ2-1 TRBV11-3 NA
TGCAGCGTCGACAGGGGAATGAACACTGAAGCTTTCTTT CSVDRGMNTEAFF TRBD1 TRBJ1-1 TRBV29-1 once
TGCAGCGGAGCGAACACTGAAGCTTTCTTT CSGANTEAFF NA TRBJ1-1 TRBV29-1 NA
TGTGCCAGCAGCCCAGGGACTAGCGGGAGGGCCGGGAACACCGGGGAGCTGTTTTTT CASSPGTSGRAGNTGELFF TRBD2 TRBJ2-2 TRBV5-4 NA
TGTGCCAGCAGCTTAGGGCAGGGGGCAAGGGGCACTGAAGCTTTCTTT CASSLGQGARGTEAFF TRBD1 TRBJ1-1 TRBV11-3 NA
TGTGCCAGCAGTGAAGGTACAGAACGAACGCAGTATTTT CASSEGTERTQYF NA TRBJ2-3 TRBV6-1 once
TGTGCCGGGGGGTCTAATGAAAAACTGTTTTTT CAGGSNEKLFF NA TRBJ1-4 TRBV6-5 NA
TGTGCCAGCAGTTACTCGTCCCGGAATGAGCAGTTCTTC CASSYSSRNEQFF NA TRBJ2-1 TRBV6-5 NA
TGTGCCAGCAGCTTCGGGACAGGGGTTGCCAATCAGCCCCAGCATTTT CASSFGTGVANQPQHF TRBD1 TRBJ1-5 TRBV5-6 NA
TGTGCCAGCTCAGTGTGGGAGAGCAATCAGCCCCAGCATTTT CASSVWESNQPQHF NA TRBJ1-5 TRBV18 NA
TGTGCCTGGAGTCGGGCTAGATTACACGGGGGGAGGAGCTCCTACGAGCAGTACTTC CAWSRARLHGGRSSYEQYF TRBD2 TRBJ2-7 TRBV30 NA
TGTGCCATGAGACAGGGGGCCGGTACTAATGAAAAACTGTTTTTT CAMRQGAGTNEKLFF TRBD1 TRBJ1-4 TRBV10-3 NA
TGTGCCAGCAGTCCTTTTGGCCCCACTGAAGCTTTCTTT CASSPFGPTEAFF NA TRBJ1-1 TRBV2 NA
TGTGCCAGCAGAACCGGGACTAGCGTAACCAGGGAGCAGTTCTTC CASRTGTSVTREQFF TRBD2 TRBJ2-1 TRBV6-5 NA
TGTGCCAGCAGCGTAGAGGGGACTAGCGGGAGGCAGCAGTTCTTC CASSVEGTSGRQQFF TRBD2 TRBJ2-1 TRBV9 NA
TGCGCCAGCAGTTTAGCGGGATATAGGTACAATGAGCAGTTCTTC CASSLAGYRYNEQFF TRBD2 TRBJ2-1 TRBV5-1 NA
TGCGCCAGCAGCTTCCGCAGGGGGCCTTATAGCTCCTACGAGCAGTACTTC CASSFRRGPYSSYEQYF TRBD1 TRBJ2-7 TRBV5-1 NA
TGTGCCAGCAGTAGCTCCAGGAATTCACCCCTCCACTTT CASSSSRNSPLHF NA TRBJ1-6 TRBV6-5 NA
TGCGCCAGCAGCCTCGGAGACTTTGGTGGAACAGATACGCAGTATTTT CASSLGDFGGTDTQYF NA TRBJ2-3 TRBV5-1 NA
TGTGCCAGCAGGGCGGGACAGATCTACAATGAGCAGTTCTTC CASRAGQIYNEQFF NA TRBJ2-1 TRBV2 NA
TGCGCCAGCAGTGATCAGGGCGGGAAAACCTACGAGCAGTACTTC CASSDQGGKTYEQYF NA TRBJ2-7 TRBV10-1 NA
TGTGCCAGCAGCTTGAAGTTGGTCGCTAGAGGTTTCTACGAGCAGTACTTC CASSLKLVARGFYEQYF NA TRBJ2-7 TRBV5-6 NA
TGTGCCAGCAGCTTAGGGACAGGGGGACGCACGCAGTATTTT CASSLGTGGRTQYF TRBD1 TRBJ2-3 TRBV11-2 NA
TGTGCCAGCTCGAGTATGATGGAGCAGTACTTC CASSSMMEQYF NA TRBJ2-7 TRBV12-3/TRBV12-4 NA
TGTGCCAGCAGCGTAGCGGGACTGGGGTGGGAGACCCAGTACTTC CASSVAGLGWETQYF NA TRBJ2-5 TRBV9 NA
TGTGCCAGCAGCCCCTGGACTAGAACCTACAATGAGCAGTTCTTC CASSPWTRTYNEQFF TRBD2 TRBJ2-1 TRBV7-3 NA
TGTGCCAGCAGCTTAGCGGCGGGGGTAACAGATACGCAGTATTTT CASSLAAGVTDTQYF TRBD2 TRBJ2-3 TRBV7-9 NA
TGTGCCATCAGCAGACAATTACTAGCGGGAGGGGCAGATACGCAGTATTTT CAISRQLLAGGADTQYF TRBD2 TRBJ2-3 TRBV10-3 NA
TGTGCCAGCAGCTTAGTGATGGGTAGCGGGGCCTACGAGCAGTACTTC CASSLVMGSGAYEQYF TRBD2 TRBJ2-7 TRBV11-2 NA
TGTGCCAGCAGCTGGGGACTAGCGGGGTACAATGAGCAGTTCTTC CASSWGLAGYNEQFF TRBD2 TRBJ2-1 TRBV11-3 NA
TGCAGCGTTGGACAGGGCTACTATGGCTACACCTTC CSVGQGYYGYTF TRBD1 TRBJ1-2 TRBV29-1 few
TGTGCCAGCAGCGGTAGCGGCTACCAAGAGACCCAGTACTTC CASSGSGYQETQYF NA TRBJ2-5 TRBV9 NA
TGTGCCAGTAGTACCGGACAGGCAAATCAGCCCCAGCATTTT CASSTGQANQPQHF TRBD1 TRBJ1-5 TRBV19 NA
TGCGCCAGCAGCTTGGCCAGGCTAGCTCCCGGCAATTCGGATGAGCAGTTCTTC CASSLARLAPGNSDEQFF NA TRBJ2-1 TRBV5-1 NA
TGTGCCACACCACACCTCTCGGGGTATGGCTACACCTTC CATPHLSGYGYTF NA TRBJ1-2 TRBV2 NA
TGTGCCAGCAGTTCTACTAGGTCCCACAATGAGCAGTTCTTC CASSSTRSHNEQFF NA TRBJ2-1 TRBV11-3 NA
TGCGCCAGCAGCGCCGACCGACTTACGCAGTATTTT CASSADRLTQYF NA TRBJ2-3 TRBV10-1 once
TGTGCCAGCAGGACTATAGGAAACACCATATATTTT CASRTIGNTIYF NA TRBJ1-3 TRBV6-5 NA
TGTGCCAGAGGGGCCTTGAGGTCCTACGAGCAGTACTTC CARGALRSYEQYF NA TRBJ2-7 TRBV7-2 NA
TGCGCCAGCAGCTTTACTAGCGGGAGGAAACAAGAGACCCAGTACTTC CASSFTSGRKQETQYF TRBD2 TRBJ2-5 TRBV5-1 NA
TGTGCCAGCGGCTTTAAGTCCACTGAAGCTTTCTTT CASGFKSTEAFF NA TRBJ1-1 TRBV9 NA
TGTGCCAGCAGCCAAGCTACCTACGAGCAGTACTTC CASSQATYEQYF NA TRBJ2-7 TRBV3-1/TRBV3-2 NA
TGTGCCACCAGTGATCCCGGGGGAGCTAGCGGGGATACCTACAATGAGCAGTTCTTC CATSDPGGASGDTYNEQFF TRBD2 TRBJ2-1 TRBV24-1 NA
TGTGCCAGCCTGACAGGGGGAGATACGCAGTATTTT CASLTGGDTQYF TRBD1 TRBJ2-3 TRBV6-6 NA
TGTGCCTACGCCAGGGGCGCGGGCAATCAGCCCCAGCATTTT CAYARGAGNQPQHF NA TRBJ1-5 TRBV30 few
TGTGCTAGCAGCTCGGGACAGGGAAACCAAGAGACCCAGTACTTC CASSSGQGNQETQYF TRBD1 TRBJ2-5 TRBV7-7 NA
TGTGCCAGCAGCTTAACGGGGGGCCTCTTGTACGAGCAGTACTTC CASSLTGGLLYEQYF NA TRBJ2-7 TRBV7-9 NA
TGTGCCAGCAGACTTCTGCTAGCGGGAGGAAACGAGCAGTACTTC CASRLLLAGGNEQYF TRBD2 TRBJ2-7 TRBV6-5 NA
TGTGCCAGCAGTAGGGGGGGTGGGTCTTTCTTT CASSRGGGSFF NA TRBJ1-1 TRBV6-5 NA
TGTGCCAGCAGTGATTTGGGACAGAGGAACTACGAGCAGTACTTC CASSDLGQRNYEQYF TRBD1 TRBJ2-7 TRBV2 NA
TGCAGTTCCCATCTTTCGGGAGTACAGTTCTTC CSSHLSGVQFF NA TRBJ2-1 TRBV20-1 NA
TGTGCCAGCAGCTTAGATCGGACAGCCCTGCCTGAAGCTTTCTTT CASSLDRTALPEAFF NA TRBJ1-1 TRBV11-3 NA
TGTGCCAGCAGTGAAGGGCCCCCGTCCCAGCATTTT CASSEGPPSQHF NA TRBJ1-5 TRBV6-1 NA